This is a list of T cell receptor beta chains from one sample in a study of OX40 agonist ivuxolimab in advanced cancers. Produced via immunoSEQ multiplex PCR; TCRdb's table is partial and in-frame only. The data show some 52,000 clones, 94% seen once. The specimen comprised CD4+ or CD8+ T cells sorted from blood, sampled in a trial of the OX40 agonist ivuxolimab. All receptors come from an adult with an advanced solid tumor such as melanoma, head and neck, liver or kidney cancer. Both conserved end residues are part of each CDR3. The order of the fields is D gene, J gene, clone size, V gene, CDR3 length, CDR3 protein, CDR3 DNA. The D gene is left open where the match is weak. Expanded clones get a size class; other rows say once, few or many, or leave the size out.

TRBD2	TRBJ2-3	-	TRBV19	16	CASSYLAGGPGDTQYF	TGTGCCAGTAGCTATCTAGCGGGAGGGCCGGGAGATACGCAGTATTTT
-	TRBJ2-7	-	TRBV27	10	CASGNYEQYF	TGTGCCAGCGGGAACTACGAGCAGTACTTC
-	TRBJ1-3	-	TRBV11-2	15	CASSLEYRAGNTIYF	TGTGCCAGCAGCTTAGAGTACAGGGCTGGAAACACCATATATTTT
-	TRBJ2-6	-	TRBV28	14	CASSSGVRANVLTF	TGTGCCAGCAGTTCCGGGGTGAGGGCCAACGTCCTGACTTTC
-	TRBJ2-3	-	TRBV28	15	CASSSSPWATDTQYF	TGTGCCAGCAGTTCCTCCCCCTGGGCTACAGATACGCAGTATTTT
-	TRBJ2-3	-	TRBV11-1	15	CASSLVGAHGDTQYF	TGTGCCAGCAGCTTAGTTGGGGCGCATGGAGATACGCAGTATTTT
-	TRBJ1-6	-	TRBV6-1	16	CASSEATPGPYSPLHF	TGTGCCAGCAGTGAAGCTACCCCCGGACCTTATTCACCCCTCCACTTT
-	TRBJ1-1	few	TRBV29-1	12	CSVVQGFTEAFF	TGCAGCGTCGTCCAGGGATTCACTGAAGCTTTCTTT
TRBD1	TRBJ1-2	-	TRBV7-2	15	CASSGGTGLFYGYTF	TGTGCCAGCAGCGGAGGGACAGGGCTGTTCTATGGCTACACCTTC
-	TRBJ2-1	once	TRBV6-6	15	CASSYMQGPGGEQFF	TGTGCCAGCAGTTATATGCAGGGGCCTGGCGGTGAGCAGTTCTTC
-	TRBJ2-7	-	TRBV6-5	13	CASSPSDTYEQYF	TGTGCCAGCAGTCCGTCAGATACCTACGAGCAGTACTTC
-	TRBJ1-1	once	TRBV19	17	CASSILSAGSGNTEAFF	TGTGCCAGTAGTATACTTAGTGCAGGGTCGGGTAACACTGAAGCTTTCTTT
TRBD1	TRBJ2-7	-	TRBV2	16	CDYKTGEVPNSYEQYF	TGTGACTATAAGACAGGGGAAGTACCAAATTCCTACGAGCAGTACTTC
-	TRBJ1-1	-	TRBV7-9	14	CASSPGSLNTEAFF	TGTGCCAGCAGTCCTGGATCGTTGAACACTGAAGCTTTCTTT
TRBD1	TRBJ2-7	-	TRBV6-5	14	CASRWDSEMYEQYF	TGTGCCAGCAGGTGGGACAGTGAGATGTACGAGCAGTACTTC
TRBD2	TRBJ2-7	-	TRBV30	14	CAWSPEAGGYEQYF	TGTGCCTGGAGTCCCGAAGCGGGAGGTTACGAGCAGTACTTC
-	TRBJ2-5	-	TRBV19	16	CASSIEAGGNPETQYF	TGTGCCAGTAGTATCGAGGCAGGGGGGAACCCAGAGACCCAGTACTTC
TRBD2	TRBJ2-1	-	TRBV2	13	CASKVAGDNEQFF	TGTGCCAGCAAGGTAGCGGGAGACAATGAGCAGTTCTTC
-	TRBJ1-2	-	TRBV28	12	CASSSVGYGYTF	TGTGCCAGCAGTTCGGTTGGCTATGGCTACACCTTC
TRBD2	TRBJ2-7	-	TRBV2	14	CASSGLAGTYEQYF	TGTGCCAGCAGCGGACTAGCGGGCACCTACGAGCAGTACTTC
-	TRBJ1-5	-	TRBV29-1	13	CSVADGYIQPQHF	TGCAGCGTCGCGGATGGATACATCCAGCCCCAGCATTTT
TRBD2	TRBJ2-7	-	TRBV19	13	CASATSGRNEQYF	TGTGCCAGTGCGACTAGCGGGAGGAACGAGCAGTACTTC
-	TRBJ1-2	-	TRBV4-1	11	CASSQGDGYTF	TGCGCCAGCAGCCAAGGGGATGGCTACACCTTC
-	TRBJ1-1	-	TRBV11-2	15	CASSSTQGLNTEAFF	TGTGCCAGCAGCTCAACACAGGGTTTGAACACTGAAGCTTTCTTT
-	TRBJ2-7	-	TRBV7-9	12	CASSPGGYEQYF	TGTGCCAGCAGCCCGGGTGGGTACGAGCAGTACTTC
-	TRBJ2-1	-	TRBV15	16	CATRNGTHLSYNEQFF	TGTGCCACCAGGAACGGGACCCACCTCTCCTACAATGAGCAGTTCTTC
TRBD2	TRBJ2-1	-	TRBV7-8	14	CASSTGTSNNEQFF	TGTGCCAGCAGCACCGGGACTAGCAACAATGAGCAGTTCTTC
TRBD1	TRBJ2-1	-	TRBV7-9	16	CASSPVPGQGLDEQFF	TGTGCCAGCAGCCCCGTCCCCGGACAGGGGTTGGATGAGCAGTTCTTC
-	TRBJ1-5	-	TRBV28	17	CASSKYVGRGSNQPQHF	TGTGCCAGCAGCAAGTATGTGGGGCGCGGGAGCAATCAGCCCCAGCATTTT
TRBD1	TRBJ2-2	-	TRBV9	18	CASSVRSDGTGNTGELFF	TGTGCCAGCAGCGTACGCTCTGACGGGACAGGGAACACCGGGGAGCTGTTTTTT
-	TRBJ1-1	-	TRBV27	15	CASSTIWTANTEAFF	TGTGCCAGCAGTACCATATGGACAGCGAACACTGAAGCTTTCTTT
-	TRBJ2-5	once	TRBV30	15	CAWSVLGVVGETQYF	TGTGCCTGGAGTGTACTAGGGGTCGTAGGGGAGACCCAGTACTTC
-	TRBJ2-7	-	TRBV11-2	12	CASSDPSYEQYF	TGTGCCAGCAGCGACCCCTCCTACGAGCAGTACTTC
TRBD1	TRBJ1-1	-	TRBV6-5	15	CASSLRQGANTEAFF	TGTGCCAGCAGTCTCCGACAGGGGGCGAACACTGAAGCTTTCTTT
TRBD1	TRBJ2-7	-	TRBV7-2	13	CASSPGTGYEQYF	TGTGCCAGCAGCCCCGGGACAGGGTACGAGCAGTACTTC
TRBD1	TRBJ1-2	-	TRBV5-1	13	CAKPRDRAYGYTF	TGCGCCAAACCTCGGGACAGGGCCTATGGCTACACCTTC
-	TRBJ2-1	-	TRBV27	14	CASSTSGARNEQFF	TGTGCCAGCAGTACTTCCGGGGCGCGCAATGAGCAGTTCTTC
-	TRBJ2-1	-	TRBV4-2	12	CASSQSYNEQFF	TGTGCCAGCAGCCAATCGTACAATGAGCAGTTCTTC
TRBD2	TRBJ2-1	-	TRBV19	13	CASSRGRGNEQFF	TGTGCCAGTAGCCGCGGGAGGGGCAATGAGCAGTTCTTC
TRBD1	TRBJ2-7	-	TRBV6-8	17	CASCRFSSGQGAYEQYF	TGTGCCAGCTGCCGCTTCTCCTCGGGACAGGGGGCATACGAGCAGTACTTC
TRBD2	TRBJ2-7	once	TRBV29-1	15	CSVEDTSSGAYEQYF	TGCAGCGTTGAAGATACGTCTAGCGGGGCCTACGAGCAGTACTTC
-	TRBJ2-3	-	TRBV28	15	CASSSSETFTDTQYF	TGTGCCAGCAGTTCCTCCGAGACGTTCACAGATACGCAGTATTTT
TRBD1	TRBJ2-3	-	TRBV10-3	15	CAISGTGGLTDTQYF	TGTGCCATCAGTGGTACAGGGGGCTTGACAGATACGCAGTATTTT
TRBD1	TRBJ1-2	-	TRBV2	13	CASRAQGAYGYTF	TGTGCCAGCAGGGCTCAGGGGGCCTATGGCTACACCTTC
-	TRBJ1-1	-	TRBV5-8	17	CASTAPSKTAGEPEAFF	TGTGCCAGCACCGCCCCCAGTAAAACAGCGGGGGAGCCTGAAGCTTTCTTT